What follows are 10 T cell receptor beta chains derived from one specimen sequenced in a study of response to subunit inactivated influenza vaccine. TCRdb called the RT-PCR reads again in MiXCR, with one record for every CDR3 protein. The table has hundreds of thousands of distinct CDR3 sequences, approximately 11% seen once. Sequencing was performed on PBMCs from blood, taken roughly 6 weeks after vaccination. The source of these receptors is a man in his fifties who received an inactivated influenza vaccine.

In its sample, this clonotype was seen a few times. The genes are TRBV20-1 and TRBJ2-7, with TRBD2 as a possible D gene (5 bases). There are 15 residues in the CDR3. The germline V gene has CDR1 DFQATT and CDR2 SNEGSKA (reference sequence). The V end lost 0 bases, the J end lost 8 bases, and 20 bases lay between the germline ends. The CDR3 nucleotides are TGCAGTGCTAGAGATTCTAGTCTAGCCGCAAGCAAGCAGTACTTC. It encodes CSARDSSLAASKQYF.

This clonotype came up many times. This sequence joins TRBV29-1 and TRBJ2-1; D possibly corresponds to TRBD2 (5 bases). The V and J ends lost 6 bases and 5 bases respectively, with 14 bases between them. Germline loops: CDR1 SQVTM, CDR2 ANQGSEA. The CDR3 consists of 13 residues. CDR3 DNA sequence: TGCAGCGTAAGGGAGTCCTACGACAATGAGCAGTTCTTC. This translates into CSVRESYDNEQFF.

The chain's CDR3 is CASSLARGGYEQFF. CDR3 nucleotides: TGTGCCAGCAGTTTAGCGCGAGGGGGCTATGAGCAGTTCTTC. V is TRBV12-3 or TRBV12-4 and J is TRBJ2-1; 7 bases align to TRBD1. Trimming removed 0 bases from V and 8 bases from J; junction bases left unmatched: 4. The CDR3 spans 14 residues.

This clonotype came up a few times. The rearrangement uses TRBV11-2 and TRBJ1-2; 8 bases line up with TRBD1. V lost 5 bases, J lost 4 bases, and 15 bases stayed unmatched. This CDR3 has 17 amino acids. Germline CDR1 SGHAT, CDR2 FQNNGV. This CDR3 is CASSRGRNRGSTYGYTF. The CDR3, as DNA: TGTGCCAGCAGCCGGGGAAGGAACAGGGGGAGCACCTATGGCTACACCTTC.

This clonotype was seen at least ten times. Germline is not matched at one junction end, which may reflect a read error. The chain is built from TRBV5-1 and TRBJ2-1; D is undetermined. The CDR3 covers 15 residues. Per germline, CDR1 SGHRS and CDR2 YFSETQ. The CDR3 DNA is TGTGCCAGCAGCTTAGCCCCGAGCTCCTACAATGAGCAGTTCTTC. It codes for CASSLAPSSYNEQFF.

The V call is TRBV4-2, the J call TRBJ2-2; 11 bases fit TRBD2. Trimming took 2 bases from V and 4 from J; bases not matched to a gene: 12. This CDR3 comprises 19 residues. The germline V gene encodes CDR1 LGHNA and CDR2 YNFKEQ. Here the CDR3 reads CASSQSGGSGRVLTGELFF. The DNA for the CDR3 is TGTGCCAGCAGCCAATCCGGCGGTAGCGGGAGGGTTCTCACCGGGGAGCTGTTTTTT.

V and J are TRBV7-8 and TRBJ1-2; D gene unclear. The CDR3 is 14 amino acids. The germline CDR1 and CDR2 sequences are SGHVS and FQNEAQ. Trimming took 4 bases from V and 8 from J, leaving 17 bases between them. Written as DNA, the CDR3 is TGTGCCAGCAGCTCTTTGAGGCCCGCCGAGGGCTACACCTTC. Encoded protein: CASSSLRPAEGYTF.

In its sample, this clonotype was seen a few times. CDR3 region: CASSLAIGQVQETQYF. In nucleotides, the CDR3 is TGTGCCAGCAGCTTAGCCATAGGACAGGTCCAAGAGACCCAGTACTTC. The rearrangement uses TRBV7-2 and TRBJ2-5; 7 nucleotides align to TRBD1. The germline V gene encodes CDR1 SGHTA and CDR2 FQGNSA. Trimming removed 0 bases from V and 1 base from J; junction bases left unmatched: 5. The CDR3 loop spans 16 amino acids.

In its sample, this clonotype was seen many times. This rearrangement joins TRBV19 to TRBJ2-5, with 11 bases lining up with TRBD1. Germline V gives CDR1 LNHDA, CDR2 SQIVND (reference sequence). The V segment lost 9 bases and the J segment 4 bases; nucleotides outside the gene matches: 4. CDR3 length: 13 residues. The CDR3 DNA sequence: TGTGCCAGCGGACAGGGGGCGGCAGAGACCCAGTACTTC. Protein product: CASGQGAAETQYF.

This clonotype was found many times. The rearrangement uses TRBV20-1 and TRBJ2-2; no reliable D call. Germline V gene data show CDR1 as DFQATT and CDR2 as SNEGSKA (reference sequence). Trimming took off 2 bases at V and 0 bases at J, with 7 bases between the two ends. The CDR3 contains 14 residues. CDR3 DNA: TGCAGTGCTAGACGTCAGACGAACACCGGGGAGCTGTTTTTT. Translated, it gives CSARRQTNTGELFF.